This T cell receptor beta chain was observed in a study of blood T cell repertoires in COVID-19. The protocol was immunoSEQ multiplex PCR, while the TCRdb copy is restricted to in-frame clones and leaves out a portion. The profile shows 200,000 to 250,000 clones, roughly 85% of them singletons. The J segment lost 5 bases and the V segment lost 5 bases, leaving 7 bases of the junction unmatched. Germline lookup yields CDR1 SGHTA and CDR2 FQGNSA. The CDR3 runs to 14 residues. The chain uses TRBV7-2 and TRBJ1-2; 8 bases line up with TRBD1. This clonotype was sampled from a woman between 65 and 79 years old with COVID-19, enrolled during active disease. The sample taken for sequencing was peripheral blood. CDR3 amino acids: CASSPRDRPYGYTF. DNA of the CDR3: TGTGCCAGCAGCCCCCGGGACAGGCCTTATGGCTACACCTTC.